Listed below are T cell receptor beta chains from one sample, sequenced in a study of T cells after yellow fever vaccination. From the 5' RACE reads, TCRdb called clonotypes with MiXCR, one entry per CDR3 protein. The table lists some 320,000 distinct CDR3 sequences, approximately 4% of them singletons, with just under 20% in the top ten. The sample here was PBMCs, taken 15 days after the yellow fever booster vaccination. These receptors all stem from a man younger than 30 who received the YFV17D yellow fever vaccine. The CDR3 runs from the conserved cysteine through the conserved F or W. A D gene is named only where the DNA matches it firmly. Size tells how often a clone was seen (once, few, many) or the class of an expanded clone, and some rows leave it out.

d_gene,v_gene,abundance,j_gene,CDR3aa,CDR3nt
NA,TRBV5-6,many,TRBJ2-7,CASSFRGWAYEQYF,TGTGCCAGCAGCTTCAGGGGCTGGGCCTACGAGCAGTACTTC
TRBD2,TRBV4-2,many,TRBJ2-1,CASSQEGGPSGGSSYNEQFF,TGTGCCAGCAGCCAAGAGGGGGGCCCTAGCGGGGGGAGCTCCTACAATGAGCAGTTCTTC
NA,TRBV6-2/TRBV6-3,many,TRBJ1-5,CASRNGAGAQHF,TGTGCCAGCAGAAATGGGGCCGGTGCCCAGCATTTT
NA,TRBV20-1,many,TRBJ2-3,CSARVSSEGTDTQYF,TGCAGTGCTAGAGTATCTAGCGAGGGCACAGATACGCAGTATTTT
TRBD1,TRBV7-2,many,TRBJ1-2,CASSRGQGQGYTF,TGTGCCAGCAGCCGGGGACAGGGTCAGGGCTACACCTTC
TRBD2,TRBV20-1,many,TRBJ2-5,CSAPPSGGETQYF,TGCAGTGCACCGCCTAGCGGAGGGGAGACCCAGTACTTC
TRBD1,TRBV7-2,many,TRBJ1-6,CASSLVVQGGNSPLHF,TGTGCCAGCAGCTTAGTGGTGCAGGGGGGTAATTCACCCCTCCACTTT
NA,TRBV19,few,TRBJ1-5,CASRVGMEGGYQPQHF,TGTGCCAGTCGGGTGGGGATGGAGGGGGGCTATCAGCCCCAGCATTTT
NA,TRBV5-5,NA,TRBJ1-4,CASSFGQPGANEKLFF,TGTGCCAGCAGCTTTGGACAGCCTGGGGCTAATGAAAAACTGTTTTTT
NA,TRBV18,NA,TRBJ2-1,CASSLGALNEQFF,TGTGCCAGCTCACTCGGGGCACTGAATGAGCAGTTCTTC
NA,TRBV6-5,many,TRBJ1-5,CASSLLLGAGQPQHF,TGTGCCAGCAGTTTACTCCTGGGGGCAGGACAGCCCCAGCATTTT
NA,TRBV24-1,NA,TRBJ2-1,CATSDSSSYNEQFF,TGTGCCACCAGTGATTCGTCCTCCTACAATGAGCAGTTCTTC
NA,TRBV7-2,few,TRBJ1-6,CASSLGSADYNSPLHF,TGTGCCAGCAGCTTAGGGTCGGCGGACTATAATTCACCCCTCCACTTT
NA,TRBV20-1,few,TRBJ2-3,CSADNAGQVADTQYF,TGCAGTGCCGATAACGCGGGGCAAGTGGCAGATACGCAGTATTTT
TRBD2,TRBV4-1,many,TRBJ2-1,CASSRAVVKSGGYNEQFF,TGCGCCAGCAGCCGAGCGGTGGTCAAGAGCGGGGGCTACAATGAGCAGTTCTTC
NA,TRBV3-1,NA,TRBJ1-3,CASSPRTYDSGNTIYF,TGTGCCAGCAGCCCCCGGACGTACGACTCTGGAAACACCATATATTTT
TRBD1,TRBV7-9,many,TRBJ2-1,CASSQGQGARNEQFF,TGTGCCAGCAGCCAGGGACAGGGGGCTCGAAATGAGCAGTTCTTC
NA,TRBV3-1,NA,TRBJ2-5,CASSQDTVRGETQYF,TGTGCCAGCAGCCAAGACACGGTGAGGGGTGAGACCCAGTACTTC
TRBD1,TRBV20-1,NA,TRBJ1-2,CSATDRVGYGYTF,TGCAGTGCTACGGACAGGGTGGGTTATGGCTACACCTTC